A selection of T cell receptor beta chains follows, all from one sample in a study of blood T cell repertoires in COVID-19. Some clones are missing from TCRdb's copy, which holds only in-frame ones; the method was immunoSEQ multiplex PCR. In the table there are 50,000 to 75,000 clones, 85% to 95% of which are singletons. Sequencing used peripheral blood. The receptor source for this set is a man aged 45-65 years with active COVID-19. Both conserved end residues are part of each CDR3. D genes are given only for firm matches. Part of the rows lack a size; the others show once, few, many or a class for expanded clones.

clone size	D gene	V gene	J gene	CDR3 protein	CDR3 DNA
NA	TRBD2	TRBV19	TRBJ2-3	CASSIAARSAGGGTDTQYF	TGTGCCAGTAGTATAGCCGCTCGGTCGGCGGGAGGGGGCACAGATACGCAGTATTTT
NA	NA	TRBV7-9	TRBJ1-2	CASSLGAGRDYGYTF	TGTGCCAGCAGCTTGGGGGCAGGGAGGGACTATGGCTACACCTTC
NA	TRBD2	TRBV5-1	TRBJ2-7	CASSLAGLAGVEQYF	TGCGCCAGCAGCTTGGCGGGACTAGCGGGAGTCGAGCAGTACTTC
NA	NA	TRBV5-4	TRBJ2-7	CASSLYAEFYEQYF	TGTGCCAGCAGCTTGTACGCAGAATTCTACGAGCAGTACTTC
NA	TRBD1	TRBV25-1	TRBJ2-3	CASSGTGTSTDTQYF	TGTGCCAGCAGTGGGACAGGAACTAGCACAGATACGCAGTATTTT
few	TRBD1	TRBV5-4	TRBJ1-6	CASSLANRGLELHF	TGTGCCAGCAGCTTGGCCAACAGGGGGCTGGAACTCCACTTT
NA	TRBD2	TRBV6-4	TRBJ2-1	CATRRAGGSSYNEQFF	TGTGCCACCCGCAGGGCGGGGGGAAGCTCCTACAATGAGCAGTTCTTC
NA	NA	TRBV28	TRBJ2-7	CASSYVTGFSYEQYF	TGTGCCAGCAGCTACGTGACAGGCTTCTCCTACGAGCAGTACTTC
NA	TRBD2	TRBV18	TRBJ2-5	CASSPASGDRETQYF	TGTGCCAGCTCACCAGCTAGCGGGGATCGAGAGACCCAGTACTTC
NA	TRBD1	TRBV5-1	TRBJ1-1	CASSIGTGNTEAFF	TGCGCCAGCAGCATAGGGACAGGGAACACTGAAGCTTTCTTT
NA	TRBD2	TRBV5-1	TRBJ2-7	CASSLGLAGYNEQYF	TGCGCCAGCAGCTTAGGACTAGCGGGGTACAACGAGCAGTACTTC
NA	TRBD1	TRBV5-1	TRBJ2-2	CASSPRDRGSGELFF	TGCGCCAGCAGCCCGCGGGACAGGGGATCCGGGGAGCTGTTTTTT
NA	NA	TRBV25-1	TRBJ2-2	CASNGVRGTGELFF	TGTGCCAGCAATGGGGTACGAGGGACCGGGGAGCTGTTTTTT
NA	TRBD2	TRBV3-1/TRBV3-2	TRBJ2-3	CASSPTSGGMDTQYF	TGTGCCAGCAGCCCAACTAGCGGGGGGATGGATACGCAGTATTTT
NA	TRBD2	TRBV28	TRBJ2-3	CASSLAGGTKGLNF	TGTGCCAGCAGTTTGGCGGGGGGCACCAAAGGGCTGAATTTT
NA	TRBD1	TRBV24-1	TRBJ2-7	CATSDSPGQGSPEQYF	TGTGCCACCAGTGATTCTCCGGGACAGGGGTCTCCCGAGCAGTACTTC
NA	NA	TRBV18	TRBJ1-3	CASSPNSTRHSGNTIYF	TGTGCCAGCTCACCCAATTCCACCAGGCACTCTGGAAACACCATATATTTT
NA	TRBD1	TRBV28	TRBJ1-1	CASTTPGQGSEAFF	TGTGCCAGCACCACCCCGGGACAGGGGAGTGAAGCTTTCTTT
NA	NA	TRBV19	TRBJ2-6	CATSPHRVPSGANVLTF	TGTGCCACCAGCCCGCACAGGGTACCCTCTGGGGCCAACGTCCTGACTTTC
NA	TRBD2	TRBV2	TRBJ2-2	CASRDTSGRARAGELFF	TGTGCCAGCAGGGACACCAGCGGGAGGGCCAGGGCCGGGGAGCTGTTTTTT
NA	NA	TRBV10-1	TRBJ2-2	CASRANSPTGELFF	TGCGCCAGCAGGGCGAACAGTCCCACCGGGGAGCTGTTTTTT
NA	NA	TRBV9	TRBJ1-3	CASSPVFSGNTIYF	TGTGCCAGCAGCCCAGTCTTCTCTGGAAACACCATATATTTT
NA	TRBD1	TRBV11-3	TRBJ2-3	CASSLGPGQGEGDTQYF	TGTGCCAGCAGCTTGGGACCGGGACAGGGAGAAGGAGATACGCAGTATTTT
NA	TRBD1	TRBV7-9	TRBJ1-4	CASSWGTGNEKLFF	TGTGCCAGCAGCTGGGGGACAGGGAATGAAAAACTGTTTTTT
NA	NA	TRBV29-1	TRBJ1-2	CSAEPQGFSGYTF	TGCAGCGCCGAGCCTCAGGGGTTTAGTGGCTACACCTTC
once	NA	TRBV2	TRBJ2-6	CASSLSSGAGANVLTF	TGTGCCAGCAGCCTCTCGTCGGGGGCTGGGGCCAACGTCCTGACTTTC
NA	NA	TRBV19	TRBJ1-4	CASNRPGANEKLFF	TGTGCCAGTAACCGACCCGGGGCTAATGAAAAACTGTTTTTT
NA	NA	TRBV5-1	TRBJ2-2	CASSLRQGFAGELFF	TGCGCCAGCAGCTTGCGGCAGGGGTTCGCCGGGGAGCTGTTTTTT
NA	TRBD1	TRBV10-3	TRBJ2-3	CAISESWTGARDTQYF	TGTGCCATCAGTGAGTCGTGGACAGGGGCGAGGGATACGCAGTATTTT
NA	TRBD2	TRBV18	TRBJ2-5	CASSPPSGGQQTQYF	TGTGCCAGCTCACCCCCTAGCGGGGGCCAGCAGACCCAGTACTTC
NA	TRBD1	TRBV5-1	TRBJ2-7	CASSLARDRGPYEQYF	TGCGCCAGCAGCTTGGCCAGGGACAGGGGCCCCTACGAGCAGTACTTC
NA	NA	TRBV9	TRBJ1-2	CASATRAWGYTF	TGTGCCAGCGCCACGAGAGCCTGGGGCTACACCTTC
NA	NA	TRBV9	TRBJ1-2	CASSVGVQTNYGYTF	TGTGCCAGCAGCGTAGGGGTACAGACTAACTATGGCTACACCTTC
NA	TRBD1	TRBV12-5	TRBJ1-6	CASGLDRGPNSPLHF	TGTGCTAGTGGTTTAGACAGGGGGCCTAATTCACCCCTCCACTTT
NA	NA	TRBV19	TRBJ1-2	CASSYSQGHYGYTF	TGTGCCAGTAGCTACAGCCAGGGCCACTATGGCTACACCTTC
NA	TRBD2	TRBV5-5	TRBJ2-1	CASSLLAGAYNEQFF	TGTGCCAGCAGCTTGCTAGCGGGCGCCTACAATGAGCAGTTCTTC
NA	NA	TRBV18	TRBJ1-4	CASSPRGQTNEKLFF	TGTGCCAGCTCACCACGGGGGCAAACTAATGAAAAACTGTTTTTT
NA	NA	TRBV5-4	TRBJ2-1	CASSGRDYLVSYNEQFF	TGTGCCAGCAGCGGCAGAGACTACCTCGTTTCCTACAATGAGCAGTTCTTC
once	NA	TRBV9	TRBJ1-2	CASSGSIRGFSDGYTF	TGTGCCAGCAGCGGGAGTATCAGAGGGTTTTCGGATGGCTACACCTTC
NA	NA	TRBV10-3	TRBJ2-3	CAISAMLKDTQYF	TGTGCCATCAGTGCTATGTTGAAAGATACGCAGTATTTT
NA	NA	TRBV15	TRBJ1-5	CATTRMGQPQHF	TGTGCCACCACCCGCATGGGCCAGCCCCAGCATTTT
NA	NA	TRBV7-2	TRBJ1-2	CASSSGQRAFGYTF	TGTGCCAGCAGCTCGGGACAAAGGGCCTTTGGCTACACCTTC
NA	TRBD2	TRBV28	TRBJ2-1	CASGFLGSGAYNEQFF	TGTGCCAGCGGGTTTCTCGGGAGCGGGGCTTACAATGAGCAGTTCTTC
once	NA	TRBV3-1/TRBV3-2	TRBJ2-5	CASSPVAAQETQYF	TGTGCCAGCAGCCCAGTAGCGGCCCAAGAGACCCAGTACTTC
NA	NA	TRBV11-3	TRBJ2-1	CASSLGQGRSYNEQFF	TGTGCCAGCAGCTTAGGGCAGGGCCGCTCCTACAATGAGCAGTTCTTC
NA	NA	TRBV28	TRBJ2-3	CASGAGWVDTQYF	TGTGCCAGCGGGGCGGGGTGGGTGGATACGCAGTATTTT
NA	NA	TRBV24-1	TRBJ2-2	CATSDPSASNTGELFF	TGTGCCACCAGTGATCCTAGCGCCTCGAACACCGGGGAGCTGTTTTTT
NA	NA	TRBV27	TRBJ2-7	CASKQGRSSYEQYF	TGTGCCAGCAAGCAGGGGCGGAGCTCCTACGAGCAGTACTTC
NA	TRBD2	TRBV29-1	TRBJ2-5	CSVYGLVETQYF	TGCAGCGTCTACGGACTAGTTGAGACCCAGTACTTC
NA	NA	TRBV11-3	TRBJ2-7	CASSPRTSSYEQYF	TGTGCCAGCAGCCCCCGGACATCTAGCTACGAGCAGTACTTC
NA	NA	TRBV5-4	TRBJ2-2	CASSSYRNTGELFF	TGTGCCAGCAGCTCCTACAGGAACACCGGGGAGCTGTTTTTT
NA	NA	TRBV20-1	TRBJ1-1	CSAPLETEAFF	TGCAGTGCTCCCTTAGAGACTGAAGCTTTCTTT
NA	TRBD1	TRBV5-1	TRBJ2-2	CASWDSANTGELFF	TGCGCCAGTTGGGACAGCGCGAACACCGGGGAGCTGTTTTTT
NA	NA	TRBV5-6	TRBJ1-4	CASSFRKGEGGKLFF	TGTGCCAGCAGCTTTCGAAAGGGGGAGGGTGGAAAACTGTTTTTT